A single sample gave rise to the 22 T cell receptor beta chains below, sequenced in a study of PD-1 blockade in classical Hodgkin lymphoma. This table comes from immunoSEQ multiplex PCR, and its TCRdb copy is limited to in-frame clones, with some not included. The sample carries approximately 25,000 clones, around 86% recorded once. Relapse was seen in all patients after autologous stem cell transplantation, and brentuximab vedotin exposure was variable. The sequencing used peripheral blood mononuclear cells (PBMCs), collected before the second cycle of nivolumab. The receptors shown here come from a human donor with classical Hodgkin lymphoma.

The chain carries TRBV9 and TRBJ2-7; TRBD2 agrees at 8 bases. The CDR3 totals 16 residues. With 1 base clipped from V and 0 bases from J, the junction kept 6 bases outside the gene matches. CDR1 and CDR2 (germline): SGDLS, YYNGEE. The CDR3 here is CASSVSSSGNSYEQYF. Written as DNA, the CDR3 is TGTGCCAGCAGCGTATCGAGTAGCGGGAACTCCTACGAGCAGTACTTC.

The chain couples TRBV19 to TRBJ1-1; 8 bases line up with TRBD1. This CDR3 region has 16 residues. CDR1 and CDR2 (germline): LNHDA, SQIVND (reference sequence). V lost 4 bases, J lost 6 bases, and 13 bases stayed unmatched. CDR3 region: CASSTPSGTGISEAFF. For the CDR3, the DNA is TGTGCCAGTAGTACCCCCAGCGGGACAGGTATCTCTGAAGCTTTCTTT.

The chain is built from TRBV14 and TRBJ2-1, with 10 bases matching TRBD2. CDR3 size: 20 residues. Per the germline V gene, CDR1 is SGHDN and CDR2 is FVKESK. The ends lost 7 bases at V and 4 bases at J; junction bases unmatched: 22. CDR3 in DNA: TGTGCCAGCATCGGGGGAGCGGGGGGGCTGGGCCTCGGAAAATACAATGAGCAGTTCTTC. It yields the protein CASIGGAGGLGLGKYNEQFF.

By share of the sample, this clone is medium-sized. The chain employs TRBV27 and TRBJ1-1; a weak D match, TRBD1 (5 bases). The length of the CDR3 is 12 residues. The ends were cut back, 5 bases at V and 7 bases at J, with 11 bases in the middle. Germline CDR1 reads MNHEY; CDR2 reads SMNVEV (reference sequence). The CDR3 loop reads CASSAMGGEAFF. The CDR3 nucleotides read TGTGCCAGCAGTGCCATGGGGGGTGAAGCTTTCTTT.

J is TRBJ1-2 and V is TRBV14; D is possibly TRBD1 (5 bases). The CDR3 length is 16 residues. Germline loops: CDR1 SGHDN, CDR2 FVKESK. The V and J ends lost 4 bases and 4 bases respectively, with 19 bases between them. CDR3 in DNA: TGTGCCAGCAGCCGCCGGGGCAGTAGTTTGGTCTATGGCTACACCTTC. Protein: CASSRRGSSLVYGYTF.

The chain employs TRBV19 and TRBJ2-7; D not resolved. The V gene lost 11 bases and the J gene lost 0 bases, with 14 bases spanning the gap. The germline V gene encodes CDR1 LNHDA and CDR2 SQIVND (reference sequence). The CDR3 spans 13 residues. CDR3 nucleotide sequence: TGTGCCCCTCCTCCAAGGAGCTCCTACGAGCAGTACTTC. Its protein product is CAPPPRSSYEQYF.

CDR3 sequence: CASSLALEEQLFF. The CDR3 DNA reads as TGTGCCAGCAGCTTGGCCCTGGAGGAGCAACTGTTTTTT. The J gene is TRBJ1-4, the V gene TRBV5-4; D unclear. Germline V gene sequence: CDR1 SGHNT, CDR2 YYREEE (reference sequence). The CDR3 length is 13 residues. V lost 0 bases and J 12 bases, leaving 12 bases between the germline ends.

The chain has TRBV14 and TRBJ2-5, with D possibly matching TRBD2 (6 bases). The CDR3 has 17 amino acids. V lost 0 bases to trimming and J lost 5 bases, with 19 bases between them. CDR1 and CDR2 from the germline V gene are SGHDN and FVKESK. This CDR3 reads CASSQERNTAGTETQYF. In DNA form, the CDR3 reads TGTGCCAGCAGCCAAGAGCGTAATACGGCGGGAACTGAGACCCAGTACTTC.

The chain has TRBV4-2 and TRBJ1-4, with a tentative D call TRBD1 (5 bases). This CDR3 has 14 amino acids. V was cut by 10 bases and J by 3 bases, with 15 bases left in between. Germline lookup yields CDR1 LGHNA and CDR2 YNFKEQ. The chain's CDR3 is CATRSSGANEKLFF. In DNA, the CDR3 is TGTGCCACCAGATCGTCGGGGGCTAATGAAAAACTGTTTTTT.

The chain is built from TRBV30 and TRBJ2-3, with 12 bases matching TRBD2. Trimming took 3 bases from V and 3 from J; bases not matched to a gene: 4. The length of the CDR3 is 15 residues. The germline CDR1 and CDR2 sequences are GTSNPN and SVGIG (reference sequence). CDR3 nucleotides: TGTGCCTGGAGCCAACTAGCGGGGGGAACAGATACGCAGTATTTT. Translating it yields CAWSQLAGGTDTQYF.

This chain uses TRBV6-5 with TRBJ2-5; D ambiguous. CDR3 size: 12 residues. The V end lost 4 bases, the J end lost 2 bases, and 5 bases lay between the germline ends. The V gene's germline CDR1 is MNHEY and CDR2 SVGAGI. The CDR3 here is CASSSSQETQYF. The CDR3 DNA reads as TGTGCCAGCAGTTCCAGTCAAGAGACCCAGTACTTC.

This chain links TRBV28 with TRBJ2-1; 9 nucleotides match TRBD1. The CDR3 runs to 14 residues. Germline V CDR1 and CDR2: MDHEN, SYDVKM. Germline trimming cut 6 bases from V and 11 bases from J; bases unmatched to any gene: 11. CDR3 region: CASRGQGPSEKQFF. The CDR3 region has the DNA TGTGCCAGCAGAGGACAGGGGCCTTCTGAGAAGCAGTTCTTC.

CDR3 sequence: CASSLAVDPYNEQFF. In DNA, the CDR3 is TGTGCCAGCAGCTTGGCGGTAGATCCCTACAATGAGCAGTTCTTC. The chain recombines TRBV28 with TRBJ2-1, with D uncertain. Germline loops: CDR1 MDHEN, CDR2 SYDVKM. This CDR3 contains 15 residues. V was shortened by 6 bases and J by 2 bases, with 14 bases between the two germline ends.

CDR3 region: CASSKNGQGSAYEQYF. The CDR3 coding sequence is TGTGCCAGCAGTAAAAATGGGCAGGGGTCGGCCTACGAGCAGTACTTC. This rearrangement joins TRBV2 to TRBJ2-7; weak D call: TRBD1 (6 bases). In germline, CDR1 is SNHLY, CDR2 FYNNEI. Trimming took 5 bases from V and 2 from J, leaving 19 bases between them. This CDR3 is 16 amino acids long.

In this sample, this clone turned up a few times. The rearrangement joins TRBV4-2 to TRBJ1-1, with D uncertain. Germline V gene sequence: CDR1 LGHNA, CDR2 YNFKEQ. The CDR3 runs to 15 residues. Trimming removed 0 bases at V and 4 bases at J, with 12 bases between. CDR3 region: CASSQEMGDGTEAFF. The DNA for the CDR3 is TGTGCCAGCAGCCAAGAAATGGGAGACGGCACTGAAGCTTTCTTT.

The rearrangement joins TRBV2 to TRBJ1-4; no clear D gene. Looked up from germline, CDR1 is SNHLY and CDR2 is FYNNEI. CDR3 length: 14 residues. The germline V and J ends were trimmed by 6 bases and 0 bases, with 8 bases remaining between them. CDR3 sequence reads: CASRVGTTNEKLFF. CDR3 coding DNA: TGTGCCAGCAGGGTTGGCACAACTAATGAAAAACTGTTTTTT.

The V call is TRBV6-1, the J call TRBJ2-7, with 8 bases aligning to TRBD2. The germline CDR1 and CDR2 sequences are MNHNS and SASEGT. The CDR3 runs to 15 residues. Losses at the gene ends were 7 bases for V and 6 bases for J; bases not matched to a gene: 14. For the CDR3, the DNA is TGTGCCAGCACAATGAGGGCGGGAGGCGTGGGCGAGCAGTACTTC. Amino acids: CASTMRAGGVGEQYF.

The chain has TRBV28 and TRBJ2-2, with 16 bases aligning to TRBD2. Per the germline V gene, CDR1 is MDHEN and CDR2 is SYDVKM. CDR3 length: 17 amino acids. Unmatched junction bases numbered 5, after V lost 6 bases and J lost 4 bases. CDR3: CASRGLAGGPGTGELFF. As DNA, the CDR3 is TGTGCCAGCAGGGGACTAGCGGGAGGGCCGGGCACCGGGGAGCTGTTTTTT.

This clone was picked up one time. The rearrangement joins TRBV6-5 to TRBJ2-2; D might be TRBD2 (6 bases). This CDR3 is 14 amino acids long. The germline V gene encodes CDR1 MNHEY and CDR2 SVGAGI. V lost 6 bases, J lost 1 base, and 9 bases lay in between. In nucleotides, the CDR3 is TGTGCCAGCAGACGGGACTGGAACACCGGGGAGCTGTTTTTT. Translation: CASRRDWNTGELFF.

This clone was detected only a few times. The V and J genes are TRBV2 and TRBJ2-7; 7 bases map to TRBD1. V trimming: 3 bases; J trimming: 2 bases; junction bases outside the gene matches: 4. The CDR3 extends over 14 amino acids. The germline CDR1 and CDR2 sequences are SNHLY and FYNNEI. CDR3 DNA sequence: TGTGCCAGCAGTGACGGGACAGTACCCTACGAGCAGTACTTC. Translated: CASSDGTVPYEQYF.

The chain employs TRBV15 and TRBJ1-6, with D maybe TRBD1 (6 bases). V lost 5 bases to trimming and J lost 7 bases, with 15 bases between them. Per germline, CDR1 LNHNV and CDR2 YYDKDF (reference sequence). This CDR3 has 15 residues. CDR3 region: CATSYNRAGNSPLHF. In nucleotides, the CDR3 is TGTGCCACCAGCTACAACAGGGCTGGCAATTCACCCCTCCACTTT. The full variable domain, its missing parts supplied by reference TRBV15 and TRBJ1-6, is DAMVIQNPRYQVTQFGKPVTLSCSQTLNHNVMYWYQQKSSQAPKLLFHYYDKDFNNEADTPDNFQSRRPNTSFCFLDIRSPGLGDTAMYLCATSYNRAGNSPLHFGNGTRLTVT.

V usage is TRBV7-9 and J usage is TRBJ1-4; the match to TRBD1 covers 7 bases. CDR1 and CDR2 from the germline V gene are SEHNR and FQNEAQ (reference sequence). V trimming: 1 base; J trimming: 5 bases; junction bases outside the gene matches: 7. The CDR3 covers 16 residues. The CDR3 sequence is CASSLGPQGENEKLFF. Written as DNA, the CDR3 is TGTGCCAGCAGCTTAGGTCCGCAGGGGGAGAATGAAAAACTGTTTTTT.